This T cell receptor beta chain was found in a study of blood T cell repertoires in COVID-19. Overall study context: From the United States, Italy and Spain came samples of acute and convalescent COVID-19.

Germline V gene sequence: CDR1 SGHTA, CDR2 FQGTGA. The ends were cut back, 0 bases at V and 3 bases at J, with 12 bases in the middle. CDR3 length: 17 residues. Authors' methods: Estimated nucleated cell counts came from reference gene primer amplification. Clones were read by immunoSEQ multiplex PCR, and TCRdb kept only the in-frame ones, dropping some. The V and J calls and the clone size are those of that table, but D and trimming were determined from the DNA. The sample lists 150,000 to 200,000 clones, approximately 85% occurring once. The rearrangement uses TRBV7-3 and TRBJ2-6; D may be TRBD2 (6 bases). This receptor was taken from a man aged 60 to 75 with acute or convalescent COVID-19. Sequencing was performed on peripheral blood. In nucleotides, the CDR3 is TGTGCCAGCAGCTTAACGTCCGGAGGGTTTGGGGCCAACGTCCTGACTTTC. This gives the protein CASSLTSGGFGANVLTF.